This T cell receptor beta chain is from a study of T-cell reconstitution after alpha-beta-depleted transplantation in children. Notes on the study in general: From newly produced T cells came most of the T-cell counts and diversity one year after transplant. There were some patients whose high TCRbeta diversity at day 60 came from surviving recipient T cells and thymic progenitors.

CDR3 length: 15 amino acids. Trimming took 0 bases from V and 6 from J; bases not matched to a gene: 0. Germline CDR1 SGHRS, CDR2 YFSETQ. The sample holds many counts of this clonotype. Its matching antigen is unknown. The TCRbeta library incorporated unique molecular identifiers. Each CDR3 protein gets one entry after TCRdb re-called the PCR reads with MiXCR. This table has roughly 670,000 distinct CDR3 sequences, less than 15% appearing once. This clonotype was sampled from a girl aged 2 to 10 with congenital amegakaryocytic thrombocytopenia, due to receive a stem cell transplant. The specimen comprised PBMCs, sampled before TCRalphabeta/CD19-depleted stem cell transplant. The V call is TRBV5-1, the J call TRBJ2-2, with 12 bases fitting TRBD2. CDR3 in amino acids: CASSLGLAGAGELFF. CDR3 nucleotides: TGCGCCAGCAGCTTGGGACTAGCGGGAGCCGGGGAGCTGTTTTTT.